These 25 T cell receptor beta chains were all obtained from the same sample, sequenced in a study of CD8+CD57+ T cells in acquired aplastic anemia (dated by TCRdb to the late 2010s). Patients chosen for sequencing had shown expansion of CD8+CD57+ cells by flow cytometry. Instrument on record: Illumina HiSeq 2000. Genomic DNA served as template for TCR beta VDJ combination and CDR3 sequence profiling. TCRdb redid the processing of the public reads, applying fastp at Q25 and MiXCR, and retained in-frame beta chains. Each entry is one CDR3 protein sequence, shown with its most common DNA and genes. The sample profile shows 150,000 to 200,000 distinct CDR3 sequences; less than 65% of them were found once. More than 40% of the sample comes from the top ten. Sequences were obtained from sorted CD4+, CD8+, or CD8+CD57+ T cells (not recorded which) from PBMCs. The receptors stem from a human donor with aplastic anemia.

The sample holds a few counts of this clonotype. The CDR3: CSAREVSRDVLTF. The CDR3 region has the DNA TGCAGTGCTAGAGAGGTCAGTCGTGACGTCCTGACTTTC. The rearrangement links TRBV20-1 to TRBJ2-6, with D unresolved. This CDR3 comprises 13 residues. The germline V and J ends were trimmed by 0 bases and 11 bases, with 11 bases remaining between them. CDR1 is DFQATT, CDR2 SNEGSKA, per germline (reference sequence).

This clonotype was detected ten times or more. The rearrangement joins TRBV19 to TRBJ2-7, with D perhaps being TRBD1 or TRBD2 (6 bases each). Germline CDR1 LNHDA, CDR2 SQIVND (reference sequence). V lost 3 bases and J lost 6, with 15 bases in between. The CDR3 length is 14 residues. DNA for the CDR3: TGTGCCAGTAGTATTTCAGGGGAGGCGGGCGAGCAGTACTTC. Encoded protein: CASSISGEAGEQYF. The full variable domain, with the rest looked up from reference TRBV19 and TRBJ2-7, is DGGITQSPKYLFRKEGQNVTLSCEQNLNHDAMYWYRQDPGQGLRLIYYSQIVNDFQKGDIAEGYSVSREKKESFPLTVTSAQKNPTAFYLCASSISGEAGEQYFGPGTRLTVT.

The CDR3 reads CASSPAGNGYTF. DNA for the CDR3: TGTGCCAGCAGCCCAGCGGGGAACGGCTACACCTTC. The chain links TRBV7-9 to TRBJ1-2; D remains unclear. CDR1 SEHNR and CDR2 FQNEAQ come from the germline V gene (reference sequence). This CDR3 comprises 12 residues. Between the trimmed V and J ends, which lost 5 bases and 8 bases, there was a span of 12 bases.

V usage is TRBV7-6 and J usage is TRBJ1-2, with D unclear. The CDR3 extends over 12 amino acids. V lost 5 bases to trimming and J lost 4 bases, with 8 bases between them. Per germline, CDR1 SGHVS and CDR2 FNYEAQ. CDR3 sequence: CASSPSRYGYTF. The CDR3 region has the DNA TGTGCCAGCAGCCCCTCCCGCTATGGCTACACCTTC.

This rearrangement joins TRBV2 to TRBJ1-5, with TRBD1 matching over 8 bases. The J segment lost 7 bases and the V segment lost 5 bases, leaving 7 bases of the junction unmatched. The CDR3 totals 14 residues. Germline V lookup: CDR1 SNHLY, CDR2 FYNNEI. CDR3 sequence: CASSPGQGIQPQHF. The DNA of the CDR3 is TGTGCCAGCAGTCCTGGACAGGGTATCCAGCCCCAGCATTTT.

J is TRBJ2-7 and V is TRBV20-1; 7 bases agree with TRBD1. Germline CDR1 is DFQATT and CDR2 is SNEGSKA (reference sequence). The CDR3 runs to 13 residues. Unmatched junction bases numbered 4, after V lost 5 bases and J lost 0 bases. The CDR3 bases are TGCAGTGCTGGACAGGTGACCTCCTACGAGCAGTACTTC. Protein: CSAGQVTSYEQYF.

The CDR3 nucleotides are TGTGCCAGTAGTATCCGGCCTTTTCGCGGGGAGCTGTTTTTT. Residues: CASSIRPFRGELFF. This chain uses TRBV19 with TRBJ2-2, with D unresolved. Germline V gene data show CDR1 as LNHDA and CDR2 as SQIVND (reference sequence). CDR3 length: 14 amino acids. Trimming left V 3 bases short and J 7 bases short, with 12 bases between.

The chain combines TRBV24-1 with TRBJ1-2; no clear D. Germline V gene data show CDR1 as KGHDR and CDR2 as SFDVKD. This CDR3 spans 14 amino acids. V was cut by 2 bases and J by 3 bases, with 9 bases left in between. CDR3 sequence reads: CATSDYGLDYGYTF. The CDR3 DNA reads as TGTGCCACCAGTGATTATGGGCTTGACTATGGCTACACCTTC.

On this clonotype: It may be a read error: a sequence one base away is much more abundant. As the CDR3 is not closed by the conserved phenylalanine or tryptophan, this likely results from a read error. In DNA, the CDR3 is TGCGCCAGCAGCTTGGAGTGGACGGGGGGTTTATTGGCTGAAGCTTTCTCT. Residues: CASSLEWTGGLLAEAFS. The chain couples TRBV5-1 to TRBJ1-1; perhaps TRBD1 as D (5 bases). V lost 0 bases to trimming and J lost 6 bases, with 21 bases between them. Looked up from germline, CDR1 is SGHRS and CDR2 is YFSETQ. This CDR3 contains 17 residues.

The J gene is TRBJ2-1, the V gene TRBV7-6, with D hard to call. The V gene's germline CDR1 is SGHVS and CDR2 FNYEAQ. The CDR3 totals 15 residues. Trimming removed 5 bases at V and 9 bases at J, with 20 bases between. The CDR3 bases are TGTGCCAGCAGCGCACCCAGCCAGCCCGGTGGTGAGCAGTTCTTC. Translation gives CASSAPSQPGGEQFF.

The chain couples TRBV11-1 to TRBJ2-5; a weak D match, TRBD1 (6 bases). Germline CDR1 reads SGHAT; CDR2 reads FQDESV (reference sequence). Trimming removed 4 bases at V and 3 bases at J, with 12 bases between. CDR3 length equals 14 residues. For the CDR3, the DNA is TGTGCCAGCAGCTCTACGACAGGAGAAGAGACCCAGTACTTC. Translation gives CASSSTTGEETQYF.

Ten or more counts support this clonotype. The rearrangement uses TRBV20-1 and TRBJ1-1, with unresolved D. Germline-derived CDR1 and CDR2 are DFQATT and SNEGSKA (reference sequence). CDR3 size: 14 residues. Deletions cut 6 bases from V and 1 base from J, with 15 bases between. CDR3 amino acids: CSAPLGPENTEAFF. The CDR3 bases are TGCAGTGCACCCCTCGGGCCCGAGAACACTGAAGCTTTCTTT.

The CDR3 DNA sequence: TGCGCCAGCAGCTTGCTACGGGAGCGGGATGAGCAGTACTTC. Translating it yields CASSLLRERDEQYF. The chain joins TRBV5-1 to TRBJ2-7, with 7 bases identical to TRBD2. The V segment lost 1 base and the J segment 7 bases; nucleotides outside the gene matches: 8. CDR3 length equals 14 residues. Germline V CDR1 and CDR2: SGHRS, YFSETQ.

The chain links TRBV28 to TRBJ1-1; D not certain. From germline, CDR1 is MDHEN and CDR2 SYDVKM. The CDR3 has 12 amino acids. The V gene lost 4 bases and the J gene lost 7 bases, with 10 bases spanning the gap. The CDR3 reads CASSSGRFEAFF. The CDR3 DNA reads as TGTGCCAGCAGTTCCGGACGGTTTGAAGCTTTCTTT.

The chain has TRBV5-1 and TRBJ2-7; 8 bases line up with TRBD1. The CDR3 sequence is 14 residues long. J was trimmed by 3 bases and V by 3 bases; bases with no gene match: 5. The germline gives CDR1 SGHRS, CDR2 YFSETQ. The CDR3 reads CASSSLGQVYEQYF. The CDR3, as DNA: TGCGCCAGCAGCTCACTGGGACAGGTCTACGAGCAGTACTTC.

The chain carries TRBV9 and TRBJ1-1; 8 bases are a match to TRBD1. The germline V gene encodes CDR1 SGDLS and CDR2 YYNGEE. Losses at the gene ends were 0 bases for V and 4 bases for J; bases not matched to a gene: 2. The CDR3 is made up of 14 amino acids. The CDR3 sequence: CASSVGRGLTEAFF. DNA for the CDR3: TGTGCCAGCAGCGTAGGCAGGGGGCTCACTGAAGCTTTCTTT.

This clonotype was detected only a few times. The chain employs TRBV7-9 and TRBJ1-1; no clear D gene. Germline V gene lookup returns CDR1 SEHNR and CDR2 FQNEAQ (reference sequence). V was clipped by 1 base and J by 8 bases, with 17 bases between them. The CDR3 is made up of 15 amino acids. Here the CDR3 reads CASSLDVYFASEAFF. CDR3 DNA sequence: TGTGCCAGCAGCTTAGATGTGTATTTCGCGTCCGAAGCTTTCTTT. Drawing the rest from reference TRBV7-9 and TRBJ1-1, the complete variable domain is DTGVSQNPRHKITKRGQNVTFRCDPISEHNRLYWYRQTLGQGPEFLTYFQNEAQLEKSRLLSDRFSAERPKGSFSTLEIQRTEQGDSAMYLCASSLDVYFASEAFFGQGTRLTVV.

The chain carries TRBV5-1 and TRBJ2-2, with 13 positions matching TRBD2. This CDR3 region has 17 residues. The germline V gene encodes CDR1 SGHRS and CDR2 YFSETQ. Trimming took 2 bases from V and 4 from J; bases not matched to a gene: 5. CDR3 loop: CASSLTSGRVGTGELFF. The CDR3 nucleotides read TGCGCCAGCAGCTTAACTAGCGGGAGGGTCGGCACCGGGGAGCTGTTTTTT.

The CDR3 region is CASSAETGMDNQPQHF. The CDR3 nucleotides read TGTGCCAGCAGTGCCGAGACAGGGATGGACAATCAGCCCCAGCATTTT. The chain has TRBV25-1 and TRBJ1-5, with 7 bases lining up with TRBD1. With 4 bases clipped from V and 3 bases from J, the junction kept 9 bases outside the gene matches. Per germline, CDR1 MGHDK and CDR2 SYGVNS. The CDR3 extends over 16 amino acids.

About this clonotype itself: This may stem from a read error, because a much larger clone lies one nucleotide away. The genes are TRBV25-1 and TRBJ2-2; 8 nucleotides align to TRBD1. The CDR3 covers 14 residues. Per germline, CDR1 MGHDK and CDR2 SYGVNS. CDR3 coding DNA: TGTGCCAGCAGTGAGGACAGGGACACCGGGGAGCTGTCTTTT. Translated, it gives CASSEDRDTGELSF.

The chain employs TRBV12-5 and TRBJ2-7; perhaps TRBD2 as D (6 bases). Germline lookup yields CDR1 LGHNT and CDR2 FRNRAP. The CDR3 contains 17 residues. Deletions cut 0 bases from V and 2 bases from J, with 17 bases between. The CDR3 bases are TGTGCTAGTGGTTTGGTACCAGGGCGGGGTATCCCCTACGAGCAGTACTTC. Translated, it gives CASGLVPGRGIPYEQYF.

Only a few counts were recorded for this clonotype. This chain joins TRBV27 and TRBJ1-5; D is undetermined. The germline gives CDR1 MNHEY, CDR2 SMNVEV (reference sequence). The V and J ends lost 3 bases and 1 base respectively, with 10 bases between them. The CDR3 is made up of 15 amino acids. CDR3 residues: CASSLMGGSNQPQHF. CDR3 DNA: TGTGCCAGCAGTTTGATGGGCGGGAGCAATCAGCCCCAGCATTTT.

The genes are TRBV7-8 and TRBJ1-1, with a weak D call TRBD1 (6 bases). The V gene's germline CDR1 is SGHVS and CDR2 FQNEAQ. This CDR3 has 15 residues. Trimming left V 4 bases short and J 0 bases short, with 12 bases between. CDR3 loop: CASSSQQGLNTEAFF. The CDR3 nucleotides are TGTGCCAGCAGCTCCCAACAGGGTCTGAACACTGAAGCTTTCTTT.

The V gene is TRBV9, the J gene TRBJ1-2; D remains unclear. V shed 5 bases and J shed 4 bases, with 21 bases lying between them. Germline assignment: CDR1 SGDLS and CDR2 YYNGEE. This CDR3 spans 16 amino acids. Here the CDR3 DNA reads TGTGCCAGCAGTCCGCCACAGAGATTCCGATCCTATGGCTACACCTTC. Residues: CASSPPQRFRSYGYTF.

This clonotype was recorded at least ten times. The CDR3 DNA follows: TGTGCCAGCAGTTACGGAGTGGACTATGGCTACACCTTC. It is translated as CASSYGVDYGYTF. This chain joins TRBV9 and TRBJ1-2; D gene ambiguous. In germline, CDR1 is SGDLS, CDR2 YYNGEE. The CDR3 sequence is 13 residues long. The germline V and J ends were trimmed by 5 bases and 3 bases, with 11 bases remaining between them.